The 16 T cell receptor beta chains given below trace back to one sample, sequenced in a study of naive CD8 T cells in extremely preterm neonates (dated by TCRdb to about 2017). Results and caveats for the whole study, not just this receptor: Compared with the older groups, preterm CDR3s were shorter and closer to germline, carrying fewer N additions and showing less junctional trimming.

Several extremely preterm deliveries, at roughly 22-28 weeks of gestation, provided the preterm samples. The library was built by means of the immunoSEQ multiplex PCR assay. In its TCRdb copy, this immuneACCESS table keeps in-frame sequences only and misses some clones. Where compared with another copy, unresolved V genes explain less than half of these, and the others have no known cause. The sample data list tens of thousands of clones, and approximately 90% of these were observed just once. The leading ten clones occupy approximately 0.92% of the sample. The antigens these receptors bind are not known. Sequenced material: naive CD8+ T cells from cord blood. These TCRs come from a boy who was born preterm.

A note on this clone: In the same sample, other DNA sequences code for this CDR3. This chain connects TRBV5-1 to TRBJ2-7, with 8 nucleotides matching TRBD1. Germline assignment: CDR1 SGHRS and CDR2 YFSETQ. The CDR3 totals 11 residues. With V trimmed by 8 bases and J by 6 bases, 4 bases remained unmatched. The CDR3 loop is CASRTGGEQYF. The CDR3 bases are TGCGCCAGTAGAACAGGGGGCGAGCAGTACTTC.

The chain links TRBV19 to TRBJ2-6, with 7 nucleotides matching TRBD1. The length of the CDR3 is 11 residues. V was pared by 7 bases and J by 12 bases, with 3 bases of the junction left unmatched. Germline CDR1 is LNHDA and CDR2 is SQIVND (reference sequence). The CDR3 bases are TGTGCCAGTACGGGGACAGCCGTCCTGACTTTC. It codes for CASTGTAVLTF.

The J gene is TRBJ2-7, the V gene TRBV6-5, with 8 bases aligning to TRBD2. Germline V gene lookup returns CDR1 MNHEY and CDR2 SVGAGI. Unmatched junction bases numbered 3, after V lost 2 bases and J lost 3 bases. The CDR3 has 14 amino acids. CDR3 loop: CASSYRGTSYEQYF. The CDR3 bases are TGTGCCAGCAGTTACCGAGGGACTAGCTACGAGCAGTACTTC.

V gene TRBV29-1 combines with J gene TRBJ2-5; 9 bases are a match to TRBD2. The CDR3 contains 17 residues. Trimming cost V 3 bases and J 2 bases; bases outside gene matches: 13. Germline V gene sequence: CDR1 SQVTM, CDR2 ANQGSEA. The CDR3 spells CSVDGLAGIRGQETQYF. The CDR3 DNA sequence: TGCAGCGTTGATGGGCTAGCGGGGATCCGGGGGCAAGAGACCCAGTACTTC. The variable domain in full, completed from reference TRBV29-1 and TRBJ2-5, reads SAVISQKPSRDICQRGTSLTIQCQVDSQVTMMFWYRQQPGQSLTLIATANQGSEATYESGFVIDKFPISRPNLTFSTLTVSNMSPEDSSIYLCSVDGLAGIRGQETQYFGPGTRLLVL.

This chain connects TRBV30 to TRBJ2-3; 7 bases align to TRBD1. J lost 0 bases, V lost 8 bases, and 14 bases had no gene match. Germline V gene data show CDR1 as GTSNPN and CDR2 as SVGIG (reference sequence). This CDR3 contains 16 residues. In nucleotides, the CDR3 is TGTGCCGTATTCCGGGACAGAGATTGTAGCACAGATACGCAGTATTTT. It codes for CAVFRDRDCSTDTQYF. Combining the CDR3 with reference TRBV30 and TRBJ2-3 gives the whole variable domain SQTIHQWPATLVQPVGSPLSLECTVEGTSNPNLYWYRQAAGRGLQLLFYSVGIGQISSEVPQNLSASRPQDRQFILSSKKLLLSDSGFYLCAVFRDRDCSTDTQYFGPGTRLTVL.

The rearrangement links TRBV27 to TRBJ1-6; 9 bases are a match to TRBD1. This CDR3 has 14 amino acids. Per germline, CDR1 MNHEY and CDR2 SMNVEV (reference sequence). J was trimmed by 7 bases and V by 4 bases; bases with no gene match: 2. The CDR3 sequence is CASSWGTGNSPLHF. The CDR3, as DNA: TGTGCCAGCAGTTGGGGGACAGGGAATTCACCCCTCCACTTT.

The chain has TRBV12-5 and TRBJ2-2, with D perhaps TRBD1 (6 bases). Germline-derived CDR1 and CDR2 are LGHNT and FRNRAP. Trimming left V 6 bases short and J 3 bases short, with 8 bases between. CDR3 size: 13 residues. The DNA of the CDR3 is TGTGCTAGTGGCCCAGGGGACACCGGGGAGCTGTTTTTT. This translates into CASGPGDTGELFF. Combining the CDR3 with reference TRBV12-5 and TRBJ2-2 gives the whole variable domain DARVTQTPRHKVTEMGQEVTMRCQPILGHNTVFWYRQTMMQGLELLAYFRNRAPLDDSGMPKDRFSAEMPDATLATLKIQPSEPRDSAVYFCASGPGDTGELFFGEGSRLTVL.

The genes are TRBV7-3 and TRBJ2-1, with 11 bases identical to TRBD2. This CDR3 has 14 amino acids. V lost 5 bases, J lost 4 bases, and 1 base stayed unmatched. Per germline, CDR1 SGHTA and CDR2 FQGTGA. CDR3 amino acids: CASSLAGGYNEQFF. In nucleotides, the CDR3 is TGTGCCAGCAGCCTAGCGGGGGGTTACAATGAGCAGTTCTTC.

The chain joins TRBV5-5 to TRBJ1-5, with D maybe TRBD1 (5 bases). V lost 4 bases to trimming and J lost 6 bases, with 5 bases between them. The CDR3 loop spans 11 amino acids. Germline CDR1 is SGHKS and CDR2 is YYEKEE (reference sequence). CDR3 sequence reads: CASSQGQPQHF. CDR3 DNA: TGTGCCAGCAGCCAGGGTCAGCCCCAGCATTTT.

J is TRBJ2-3 and V is TRBV18; 12 nucleotides match TRBD2. The germline gives CDR1 KGHSH, CDR2 LQKENI. Losses at the gene ends were 3 bases for V and 4 bases for J; bases not matched to a gene: 2. The length of the CDR3 is 15 residues. The CDR3 DNA sequence: TGTGCCAGCTCACCGGCTAGCGGGGGGGCAGATACGCAGTATTTT. This sequence encodes CASSPASGGADTQYF.

Only a few counts were recorded for this clone. The chain carries TRBV4-1 and TRBJ2-7; D not certain. The germline CDR1 and CDR2 sequences are MGHRA and YSYEKL. The CDR3 has 12 amino acids. V dropped 2 bases and J dropped 2 bases, with 4 bases sitting between them. CDR3 amino acids: CASSQNTYEQYF. The CDR3 DNA follows: TGCGCCAGCAGCCAAAACACCTACGAGCAGTACTTC.

This clone was detected only a few times. The chain is built from TRBV10-3 and TRBJ2-7; a possible D gene is TRBD2 (5 bases). From germline, CDR1 is ENHRY and CDR2 SYGVKD. CDR3 length: 11 residues. Trimming took 6 bases from V and 3 from J, leaving 6 bases between them. The chain's CDR3 is CAIRDFYEQYF. CDR3 bases: TGTGCCATCAGGGACTTCTACGAGCAGTACTTC.

This sequence joins TRBV9 and TRBJ2-2, with D possibly matching TRBD1 (6 bases). The length of the CDR3 is 16 residues. Trimming shortened V by 1 base and J by 3 bases, and 13 bases separated the two germline ends. Germline CDR1 is SGDLS and CDR2 is YYNGEE. The CDR3 region has the DNA TGTGCCAGCAGCGTAAACGTAAACAGGGACACCGGGGAGCTGTTTTTT. The encoded protein is CASSVNVNRDTGELFF.

The chain recombines TRBV7-9 with TRBJ1-4; D not resolved. There are 15 residues in the CDR3. Germline CDR1 is SEHNR and CDR2 is FQNEAQ (reference sequence). The V and J ends lost 0 bases and 5 bases respectively, with 10 bases between them. DNA of the CDR3: TGTGCCAGCAGCTTAGCGGGCTACCCGAATGAAAAACTGTTTTTT. Translating it yields CASSLAGYPNEKLFF.

The rearrangement joins TRBV5-1 to TRBJ2-5, with D possibly being TRBD1 (5 bases). CDR3 length: 12 residues. From germline, CDR1 is SGHRS and CDR2 YFSETQ. The V and J ends lost 1 base and 5 bases respectively, with 6 bases between them. The DNA for the CDR3 is TGCGCCAGCAGCTTGTACAGGGAGACCCAGTACTTC. It yields the protein CASSLYRETQYF.

This sequence joins TRBV6-4 and TRBJ2-3; 10 positions agree with TRBD1. Unmatched junction bases numbered 0, after V lost 4 bases and J lost 5 bases. In germline, CDR1 is MRHNA, CDR2 SNTAGT. The CDR3 consists of 13 residues. CDR3 in amino acids: CASSGDRGDTQYF. The DNA of the CDR3 is TGTGCCAGCAGTGGGGACAGGGGAGATACGCAGTATTTT.